The clone carrying this T cell receptor (delta chain) was counted at least ten times. These data come from a study of γδ T cells in repeated Plasmodium falciparum infection. Overall study context: Malian children with intense seasonal malaria exposure were compared with matched Australian children.

This CDR3 comprises 24 residues. The V segment lost 4 bases and the J segment 2 bases; nucleotides outside the gene matches: 28. Germline lookup yields CDR1 TSWWSYY and CDR2 QGS. Flow sorting of PBMC yielded separate Vgamma9/Vdelta2+ and Vdelta2-negative gammadelta T cell populations for bulk repertoire analysis. TCRdb redid the clone calls on the multiplex PCR reads with CATT. Counted here are tens of thousands of delta-chain clones, 1.4% occurring once; the ten biggest clones make up 8.5% to 10%. This sequence joins TRDV1 and TRDJ1, with 13 bases matching TRDD3. Sequencing was performed on gamma-delta T cells from blood. This receptor was identified in a pool of human donors (malaria-infected and uninfected, not separated). For the CDR3, the DNA is TGTGCTCTTGGGGGACCGGCCTTCCGTTTCCGACTGTTACTGGGGGATACGGGAACCGATAAACTCATCTTT. This codes for CALGGPAFRFRLLLGDTGTDKLIF.